The 21 T cell receptor beta chains given below trace back to one sample, sequenced in a study of cytomegalovirus exposure and HLA in healthy donors. Profiling relied on immunoSEQ multiplex PCR, and the TCRdb table lists in-frame clones only, not all of them. The profile shows 150,000 to 160,000 clones, 85% to 90% of them singletons. The sequencing input was PBMCs. Every receptor here comes from a human donor in good health.

The chain combines TRBV9 with TRBJ1-4; 9 bases are shared with TRBD1. CDR3 length: 15 residues. Germline lookup yields CDR1 SGDLS and CDR2 YYNGEE. Trimming took 7 bases from V and 4 from J; bases not matched to a gene: 8. The CDR3 nucleotides are TGTGCCAGCGGCTCCTTGGACAGGGGTAATGAAAAACTGTTTTTT. It encodes CASGSLDRGNEKLFF.

This chain connects TRBV5-1 to TRBJ2-1; D unresolved. The CDR3 is 15 residues long. The germline CDR1 and CDR2 sequences are SGHRS and YFSETQ. V lost 0 bases and J 4 bases, leaving 11 bases between the germline ends. CDR3 protein: CASSLVSHSYNEQFF. The DNA of the CDR3 is TGCGCCAGCAGCTTGGTCAGTCATTCTTACAATGAGCAGTTCTTC.

This chain links TRBV5-6 with TRBJ2-7; TRBD2 aligns across 13 bases. Germline CDR1 and CDR2: SGHDT and YYEEEE. This CDR3 is built from 15 residues. V lost 1 base and J lost 6; bases outside the gene matches: 4. CDR3 in amino acids: CASSLRGLAGLEQYF. CDR3 bases: TGTGCCAGCAGCTTGCGGGGACTAGCGGGGCTCGAGCAGTACTTC.

V usage is TRBV5-4 and J usage is TRBJ1-1; D perhaps matches TRBD1 (6 bases). V was cut by 5 bases and J by 4 bases, with 18 bases left in between. Germline V gives CDR1 SGHNT, CDR2 YYREEE (reference sequence). CDR3 size: 15 residues. CDR3 in amino acids: CASSRMGAGGTEAFF. CDR3 in DNA: TGTGCCAGCAGTCGTATGGGGGCGGGGGGCACTGAAGCTTTCTTT. Full variable domain (rest looked up from reference TRBV5-4 and TRBJ1-1): ETGVTQSPTHLIKTRGQQVTLRCSSQSGHNTVSWYQQALGQGPQFIFQYYREEENGRGNFPPRFSGLQFPNYSSELNVNALELDDSALYLCASSRMGAGGTEAFFGQGTRLTVV.

The rearrangement uses TRBV4-3 and TRBJ1-2; 8 bases fit TRBD1. J gave up 7 bases and V 0 bases, and 7 bases lay outside the gene matches. Germline lookup yields CDR1 LGHNA and CDR2 YSLEER. The CDR3 sequence is 15 residues long. CDR3 protein: CASSQERTGLFGYTF. CDR3 sequence (DNA): TGCGCCAGCAGCCAAGAGAGGACAGGGTTGTTTGGCTACACCTTC.

The rearrangement uses TRBV11-2 and TRBJ2-1, with D possibly matching TRBD2 (5 bases). CDR1 SGHAT and CDR2 FQNNGV come from the germline V gene. This CDR3 is built from 15 residues. Trimming stripped 1 base from V and 0 bases from J, with 7 bases between. The CDR3 reads CASSLAGSSYNEQFF. CDR3 coding DNA: TGTGCCAGCAGCTTAGCGGGGAGCTCCTACAATGAGCAGTTCTTC.

This chain connects TRBV6-5 to TRBJ1-2; unclear D gene. Trimming shortened V by 0 bases and J by 6 bases, and 8 bases separated the two germline ends. From germline, CDR1 is MNHEY and CDR2 SVGAGI. The CDR3 consists of 13 residues. CDR3 sequence: CASSYSEDHGYTF. CDR3 bases: TGTGCCAGCAGTTACTCGGAGGATCATGGCTACACCTTC.

This clone has a single count. This chain connects TRBV6-5 to TRBJ1-1; 8 nucleotides match TRBD1. Germline V gene data show CDR1 as MNHEY and CDR2 as SVGAGI. V lost 1 base, J lost 5 bases, and 9 bases stayed unmatched. The CDR3 has 16 amino acids. In DNA form, the CDR3 reads TGTGCCAGCAGTTACTTTTCCGGACAGGGATATACTGAAGCTTTCTTT. Its translation: CASSYFSGQGYTEAFF.

J is TRBJ1-1 and V is TRBV30; TRBD1 is a possible D gene (6 bases). Trimming left V 0 bases short and J 3 bases short, with 14 bases between. Germline-derived CDR1 and CDR2 are GTSNPN and SVGIG (reference sequence). This CDR3 is built from 15 residues. CDR3: CAWSVQGREYTEAFF. CDR3 nucleotide sequence: TGTGCCTGGAGTGTACAGGGCAGAGAATACACTGAAGCTTTCTTT.

The J gene is TRBJ2-1, the V gene TRBV4-1; TRBD2 is a possible D gene (5 bases). Germline CDR1 MGHRA, CDR2 YSYEKL. V lost 2 bases and J 3 bases, leaving 14 bases between the germline ends. This CDR3 comprises 16 residues. CDR3 coding DNA: TGCGCCAGCAGCCAATCCCCCCTGGGAGACTACAATGAGCAGTTCTTC. This sequence encodes CASSQSPLGDYNEQFF.

This clone was seen a few times. The chain recombines TRBV7-9 with TRBJ1-6; 7 bases align to TRBD1. The trim removed 3 bases at V and 1 base at J, leaving 6 bases unmatched. CDR1 is SEHNR and CDR2 is FQNEAQ in the germline V gene (reference sequence). The CDR3 length is 17 residues. CDR3 nucleotide sequence: TGTGCCAGCAGCTTCGACAGGGTAGCTTCCTATAATTCACCCCTCCACTTT. The encoded protein is CASSFDRVASYNSPLHF.

In its sample, this clone was seen a few times. The rearrangement uses TRBV27 and TRBJ2-6; the D is unclear. Trimming removed 1 base from V and 2 bases from J, with 6 bases in between. This CDR3 has 15 amino acids. CDR1 is MNHEY and CDR2 is SMNVEV in the germline V gene (reference sequence). CDR3 DNA sequence: TGTGCCAGCAGTTTATACTTACCTGGGGCCAACGTCCTGACTTTC. It translates to CASSLYLPGANVLTF.

The sample holds a few counts of this clone. The V and J genes are TRBV9 and TRBJ1-1; 7 bases line up with TRBD1. Per germline, CDR1 SGDLS and CDR2 YYNGEE. V lost 4 bases and J lost 3; bases outside the gene matches: 6. This CDR3 contains 14 residues. The CDR3 spells CASSLQGDYTEAFF. DNA of the CDR3: TGTGCCAGCAGCCTCCAGGGGGACTACACTGAAGCTTTCTTT.

This chain links TRBV5-1 with TRBJ1-1, with 8 bases that match TRBD1. The trim removed 4 bases at V and 1 base at J, leaving 3 bases unmatched. The CDR3 has 14 amino acids. Germline loops: CDR1 SGHRS, CDR2 YFSETQ. The CDR3 region is CASSRRGPNTEAFF. The DNA of the CDR3 is TGCGCCAGCAGCCGCAGGGGGCCGAACACTGAAGCTTTCTTT.

The V call is TRBV29-1, the J call TRBJ2-7, with a tentative D call TRBD1 (5 bases). Trimming shortened V by 6 bases and J by 0 bases, and 18 bases separated the two germline ends. Germline CDR1 reads SQVTM; CDR2 reads ANQGSEA. This CDR3 is built from 15 residues. The CDR3 is CSVELDSSPSYEQYF. The CDR3 DNA reads TGCAGCGTCGAGTTAGACAGTTCCCCCTCCTACGAGCAGTACTTC.

This sequence joins TRBV7-2 and TRBJ1-3; no firm D call. The germline V gene encodes CDR1 SGHTA and CDR2 FQGNSA. This CDR3 is built from 15 residues. V gave up 1 base and J gave up 0 bases, with 7 bases separating them. The CDR3 here is CASSLERGSGNTIYF. DNA for the CDR3: TGTGCCAGCAGCTTAGAACGGGGCTCTGGAAACACCATATATTTT.

The gene calls are TRBV18 and TRBJ1-1, with D possibly matching TRBD1 (6 bases). V lost 8 bases to trimming and J lost 0 bases, with 10 bases between them. The length of the CDR3 is 13 residues. Germline V gives CDR1 KGHSH, CDR2 LQKENI. The CDR3 reads CASVWDMNTEAFF. The DNA of the CDR3 is TGTGCCAGCGTATGGGACATGAACACTGAAGCTTTCTTT. Filled out from reference TRBV18 and TRBJ1-1, the complete variable domain reads NAGVMQNPRHLVRRRGQEARLRCSPMKGHSHVYWYRQLPEEGLKFMVYLQKENIIDESGMPKERFSAEFPKEGPSILRIQQVVRGDSAAYFCASVWDMNTEAFFGQGTRLTVV.

The V call is TRBV5-1, the J call TRBJ1-3; unclear D gene. From germline, CDR1 is SGHRS and CDR2 YFSETQ. The CDR3 length is 14 residues. Trimming stripped 7 bases from V and 0 bases from J, with 11 bases between. The chain's CDR3 is CASPDGSSGNTIYF. The CDR3, as DNA: TGCGCCAGCCCTGACGGGAGCTCTGGAAACACCATATATTTT.

The rearrangement uses TRBV29-1 and TRBJ1-2; a possible D gene is TRBD1 (6 bases). In germline, CDR1 is SQVTM, CDR2 ANQGSEA. Trimming left V 6 bases short and J 4 bases short, with 18 bases between. CDR3 length: 14 amino acids. This CDR3 reads CSVQRKGQSYGYTF. The CDR3 nucleotides are TGCAGCGTCCAAAGAAAGGGACAAAGCTATGGCTACACCTTC.

This chain joins TRBV5-1 and TRBJ1-3, with D perhaps TRBD1 (6 bases). The germline gives CDR1 SGHRS, CDR2 YFSETQ. The V end was cut by 4 bases, the J end by 0 bases, with 23 bases between. CDR3 length equals 19 residues. The CDR3 DNA is TGCGCCAGCAGCCGCGGACTCCGGAACAGGGCCTTCTCTGGAAACACCATATATTTT. Protein product: CASSRGLRNRAFSGNTIYF.

The V and J genes are TRBV4-1 and TRBJ1-2, with 10 nucleotides matching TRBD1. The CDR3 covers 16 residues. Germline V gives CDR1 MGHRA, CDR2 YSYEKL. With V trimmed by 1 base and J by 8 bases, 10 bases remained unmatched. CDR3 nucleotides: TGCGCCAGCAGCCAAGTAGGGACAGGGGCTAATGGAGGCTACACCTTC. The encoded protein is CASSQVGTGANGGYTF.